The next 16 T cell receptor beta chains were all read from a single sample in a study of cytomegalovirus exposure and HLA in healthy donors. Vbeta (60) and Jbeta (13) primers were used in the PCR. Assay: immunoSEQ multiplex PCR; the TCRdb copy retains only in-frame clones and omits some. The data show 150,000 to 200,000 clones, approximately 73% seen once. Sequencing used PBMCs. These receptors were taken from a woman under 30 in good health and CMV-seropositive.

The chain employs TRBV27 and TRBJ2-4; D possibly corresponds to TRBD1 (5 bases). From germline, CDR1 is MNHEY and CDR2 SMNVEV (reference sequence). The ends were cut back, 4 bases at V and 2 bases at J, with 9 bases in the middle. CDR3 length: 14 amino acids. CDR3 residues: CASSWAGTKNIQYF. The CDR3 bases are TGTGCCAGCAGTTGGGCAGGGACCAAAAACATTCAGTACTTC.

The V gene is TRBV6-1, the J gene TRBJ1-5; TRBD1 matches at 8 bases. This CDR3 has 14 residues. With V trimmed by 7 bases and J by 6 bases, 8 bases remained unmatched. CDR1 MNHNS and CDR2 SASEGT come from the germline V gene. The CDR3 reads CASTFTGGIQPQHF. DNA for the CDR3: TGTGCCAGCACTTTCACAGGGGGGATTCAGCCCCAGCATTTT.

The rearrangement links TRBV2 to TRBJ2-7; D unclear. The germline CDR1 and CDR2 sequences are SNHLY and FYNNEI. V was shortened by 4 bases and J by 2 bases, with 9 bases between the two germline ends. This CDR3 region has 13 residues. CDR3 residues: CASSVARTYEQYF. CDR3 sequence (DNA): TGTGCCAGCAGTGTGGCCAGGACCTACGAGCAGTACTTC.

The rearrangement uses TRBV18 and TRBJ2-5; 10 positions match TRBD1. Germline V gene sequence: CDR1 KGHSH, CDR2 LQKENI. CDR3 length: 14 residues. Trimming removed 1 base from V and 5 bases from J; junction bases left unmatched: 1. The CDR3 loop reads CASSPQDRGETQYF. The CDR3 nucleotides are TGTGCCAGCTCACCACAGGACAGGGGGGAGACCCAGTACTTC. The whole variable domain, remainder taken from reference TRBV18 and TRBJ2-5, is NAGVMQNPRHLVRRRGQEARLRCSPMKGHSHVYWYRQLPEEGLKFMVYLQKENIIDESGMPKERFSAEFPKEGPSILRIQQVVRGDSAAYFCASSPQDRGETQYFGPGTRLLVL.

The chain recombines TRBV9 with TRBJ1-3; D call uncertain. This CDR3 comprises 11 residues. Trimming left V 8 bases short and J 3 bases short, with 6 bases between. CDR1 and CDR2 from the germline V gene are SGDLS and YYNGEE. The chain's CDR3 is CASFNGNTIYF. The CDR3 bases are TGTGCCAGTTTTAATGGAAACACCATATATTTT.

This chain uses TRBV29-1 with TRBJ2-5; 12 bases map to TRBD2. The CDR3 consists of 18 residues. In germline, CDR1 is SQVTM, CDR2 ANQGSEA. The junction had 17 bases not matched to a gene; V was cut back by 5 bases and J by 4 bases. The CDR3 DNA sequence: TGCAGCGTTTTTTGGACTAGCGGGGAACTGTGGTCCCCAGAGACCCAGTACTTC. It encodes CSVFWTSGELWSPETQYF.

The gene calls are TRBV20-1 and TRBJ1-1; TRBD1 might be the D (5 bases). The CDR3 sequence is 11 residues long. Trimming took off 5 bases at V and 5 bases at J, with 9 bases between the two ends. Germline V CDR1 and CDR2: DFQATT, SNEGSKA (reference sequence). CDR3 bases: TGCAGTGCTGCCGGGGGGACTGAAGCTTTCTTT. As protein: CSAAGGTEAFF.

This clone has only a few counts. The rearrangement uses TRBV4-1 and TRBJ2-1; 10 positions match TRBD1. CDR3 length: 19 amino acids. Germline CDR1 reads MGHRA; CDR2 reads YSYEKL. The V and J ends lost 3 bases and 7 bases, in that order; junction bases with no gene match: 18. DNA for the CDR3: TGCGCCAGCAGCCAGATTGGATACTCCGGGACAGGGGTTATTAATGAGCAGTTCTTC. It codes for CASSQIGYSGTGVINEQFF.

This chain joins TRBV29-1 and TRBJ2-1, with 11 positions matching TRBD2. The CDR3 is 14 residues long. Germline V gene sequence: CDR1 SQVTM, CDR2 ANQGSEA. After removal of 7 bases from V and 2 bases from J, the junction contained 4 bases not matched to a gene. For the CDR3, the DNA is TGCAGCGCAAGACTAGCGGGGACCTACAATGAGCAGTTCTTC. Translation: CSARLAGTYNEQFF.

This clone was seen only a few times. The CDR3 DNA is TGCAGCGGAGACAGGGGGAACACCGGGGAGCTGTTTTTT. This gives the protein CSGDRGNTGELFF. This sequence joins TRBV29-1 and TRBJ2-2, with 8 positions matching TRBD1. CDR1 is SQVTM and CDR2 is ANQGSEA in the germline V gene. Trimming took 7 bases from V and 1 from J; bases not matched to a gene: 2. The CDR3 length is 13 residues.

CDR3 in DNA: TGCGCCAGCTTTAGAGGGCCCCGTTCCGAGGCAGATACGCAGTATTTT. As protein: CASFRGPRSEADTQYF. The chain has TRBV5-1 and TRBJ2-3, with D possibly TRBD2 on 5 matching bases. This CDR3 is 16 amino acids long. The germline V gene has CDR1 SGHRS and CDR2 YFSETQ. V was trimmed by 7 bases and J by 4 bases, leaving 22 bases between them.

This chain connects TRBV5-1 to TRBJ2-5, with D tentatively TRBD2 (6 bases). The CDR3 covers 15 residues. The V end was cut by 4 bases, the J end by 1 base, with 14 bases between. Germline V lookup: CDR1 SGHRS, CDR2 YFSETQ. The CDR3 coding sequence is TGCGCCAGCAGCCCCGGGGAGGCCGTCCAAGAGACCCAGTACTTC. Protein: CASSPGEAVQETQYF.

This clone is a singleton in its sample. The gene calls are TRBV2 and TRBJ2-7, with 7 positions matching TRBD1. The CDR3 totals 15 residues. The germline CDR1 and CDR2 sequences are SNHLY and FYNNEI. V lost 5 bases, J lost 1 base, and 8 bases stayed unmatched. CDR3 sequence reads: CASSPNRGSSYEQYF. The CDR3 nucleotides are TGTGCCAGCAGTCCTAACAGGGGTTCATCCTACGAGCAGTACTTC.

Written as DNA, the CDR3 is TGTGCCAGCAGTTTATGGGGGGCGACCCATGGCTACACCTTC. Translated, it gives CASSLWGATHGYTF. V and J are TRBV28 and TRBJ1-2, with a weak D call TRBD1 (6 bases). This CDR3 is built from 14 residues. Looked up from germline, CDR1 is MDHEN and CDR2 is SYDVKM. V lost 0 bases and J 6 bases, leaving 11 bases between the germline ends.

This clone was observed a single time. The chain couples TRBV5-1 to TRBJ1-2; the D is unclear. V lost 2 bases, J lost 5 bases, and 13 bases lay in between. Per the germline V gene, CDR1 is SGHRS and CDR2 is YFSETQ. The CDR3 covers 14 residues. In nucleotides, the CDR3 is TGCGCCAGCAGCTTCGGCTCCCCGAGGTATGGCTACACCTTC. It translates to CASSFGSPRYGYTF.

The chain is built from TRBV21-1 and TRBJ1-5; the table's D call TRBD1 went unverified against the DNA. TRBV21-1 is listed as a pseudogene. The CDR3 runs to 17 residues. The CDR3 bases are TGTGCCAGCAGCACCGTATCGGGCAGGGGGTGGGTTCAGCCCCAGCATTTT. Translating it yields CASSTVSGRGWVQPQHF.